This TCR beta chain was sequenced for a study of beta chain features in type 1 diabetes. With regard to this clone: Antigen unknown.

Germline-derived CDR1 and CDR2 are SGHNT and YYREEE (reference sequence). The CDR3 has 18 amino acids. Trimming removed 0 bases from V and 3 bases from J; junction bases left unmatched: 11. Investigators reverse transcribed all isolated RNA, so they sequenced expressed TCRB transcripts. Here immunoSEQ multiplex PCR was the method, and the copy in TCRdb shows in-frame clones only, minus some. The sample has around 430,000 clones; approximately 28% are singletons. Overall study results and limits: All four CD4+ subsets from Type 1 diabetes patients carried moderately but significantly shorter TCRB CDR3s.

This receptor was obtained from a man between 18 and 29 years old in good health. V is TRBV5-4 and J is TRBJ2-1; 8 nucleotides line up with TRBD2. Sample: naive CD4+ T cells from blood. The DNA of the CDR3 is TGTGCCAGCAGCTTGGGGGCTGTAGCGGGATCGGACTACAATGAGCAGTTCTTC. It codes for CASSLGAVAGSDYNEQFF.